These T cell receptor beta chains were read from a single sample in a study of cytomegalovirus exposure and HLA in healthy donors. Sequenced by immunoSEQ multiplex PCR; TCRdb stores in-frame clones only, minus some. The sample shows 120,000 to 150,000 clones, approximately 73% of them seen only once. The specimen was PBMCs. These receptors came from a human donor in good health. CDR3s include the opening cysteine and the closing phenylalanine or tryptophan. A D gene is named only where the DNA matches it firmly. Clone size is not always given. Where it is, it says once, few, many or a class for expanded clones.

few	TRBV14	TRBJ1-1	NA	CASSQARGTEAFF	TGTGCCAGCAGCCAGGCTCGGGGGACTGAAGCTTTCTTT
NA	TRBV11-3	TRBJ2-1	NA	CASSLTSSLVYNEQFF	TGTGCCAGCAGCCTTACATCCTCACTAGTCTACAATGAGCAGTTCTTC
NA	TRBV11-3	TRBJ2-1	TRBD2	CASSLVGSGSNEQFF	TGTGCCAGCAGCTTAGTCGGTAGCGGGAGCAATGAGCAGTTCTTC
NA	TRBV4-2	TRBJ2-1	TRBD2	CASSQDRRGEQFF	TGTGCCAGCAGCCAAGATCGGCGGGGGGAGCAGTTCTTC
once	TRBV6-1	TRBJ2-5	NA	CASSEVQQETQYF	TGTGCCAGCAGTGAAGTACAGCAAGAGACCCAGTACTTC
NA	TRBV30	TRBJ1-2	NA	CAWSGWGGGGYTF	TGTGCCTGGAGTGGTTGGGGGGGCGGAGGCTACACCTTC
NA	TRBV11-3	TRBJ2-1	NA	CASSLQGFSSYNEQFF	TGTGCCAGCAGCTTACAGGGGTTTAGCTCCTACAATGAGCAGTTCTTC
NA	TRBV5-6	TRBJ1-5	NA	CASSLGGNRAGGHQPQHF	TGTGCCAGCAGCTTGGGGGGGAACCGCGCTGGGGGCCATCAGCCCCAGCATTTT
NA	TRBV15	TRBJ2-7	NA	CATQGDSSYEQYF	TGTGCCACGCAGGGTGACAGTTCCTACGAGCAGTACTTC
few	TRBV6-5	TRBJ2-7	TRBD2	CATHRGGAGEQYF	TGTGCCACCCATCGGGGGGGGGCGGGCGAGCAGTACTTC
NA	TRBV30	TRBJ2-7	NA	CAYSGQISYEQYF	TGTGCTTACTCTGGACAGATCTCCTACGAGCAGTACTTC
NA	TRBV10-3	TRBJ1-1	NA	CAISEFGPGAFF	NA
NA	TRBV30	TRBJ2-7	TRBD2	CAWSGLAGVYEQYF	TGTGCCTGGAGTGGGTTAGCGGGAGTGTACGAGCAGTACTTC
NA	TRBV11-3	TRBJ2-3	TRBD2	CASSPPYAGGPTDTQYF	TGTGCCAGCAGCCCCCCTTACGCGGGAGGCCCCACAGATACGCAGTATTTT
NA	TRBV7-2	TRBJ2-5	TRBD1	CASSLTGTGTGQYF	TGTGCCAGCAGCTTAACCGGGACAGGGACAGGCCAGTACTTC
NA	TRBV6-5	TRBJ1-2	NA	CASSCSNHRKYGYTF	TGTGCCAGCAGTTGCTCGAATCATAGAAAATATGGCTACACCTTC
NA	TRBV28	TRBJ1-1	NA	CASSLLQRREAFF	TGTGCCAGCAGTTTACTGCAGCGAAGGGAAGCTTTCTTT
NA	TRBV5-5	TRBJ2-7	NA	CASSLGGTESYEQYF	TGTGCCAGCAGCTTGGGCGGGACCGAATCCTACGAGCAGTACTTC
NA	TRBV5-5	TRBJ2-7	NA	CASRLTRTWREDEQYF	TGTGCCAGCAGATTAACCCGGACTTGGCGGGAAGACGAGCAGTACTTC
NA	TRBV5-1	TRBJ2-3	TRBD1	CASSMKTTGGPTDTQYF	TGCGCCAGCAGCATGAAGACGACAGGGGGCCCGACAGATACGCAGTATTTT
NA	TRBV25-1	TRBJ1-1	NA	CASSEYFGTPLKGGAFF	TGTGCCAGCAGTGAATATTTCGGGACACCCCTAAAAGGTGGCGCTTTCTTT
NA	TRBV10-1	TRBJ2-1	NA	CASSESEAYNEQFF	TGCGCCAGCAGTGAGTCGGAGGCCTACAATGAGCAGTTCTTC
NA	TRBV6-5	TRBJ2-7	NA	CASSTGLRYEQYF	TGTGCCAGCAGTACAGGGCTTCGCTACGAGCAGTACTTC
NA	TRBV27	TRBJ1-2	NA	CASSPGGQGGYTF	TGTGCCAGCAGTCCGGGGGGTCAAGGGGGCTACACCTTC
NA	TRBV6-5	TRBJ1-5	NA	CASSTAYAGKPQHF	TGTGCCAGCTCAACAGCATACGCGGGTAAGCCCCAGCATTTT
NA	TRBV6-5	TRBJ1-4	NA	CASSRQDATNEKLFF	TGTGCCAGCAGTCGACAGGATGCAACTAATGAAAAACTGTTTTTT
few	TRBV5-8	TRBJ2-3	TRBD2	CASSLSGGLDTQYF	TGTGCCAGCAGCTTGAGCGGGGGGTTAGATACGCAGTATTTT
NA	TRBV11-2	TRBJ2-1	TRBD1	CASSRQGDEQFF	TGTGCCAGCAGCCGACAGGGGGATGAGCAGTTCTTC
once	TRBV9	TRBJ2-7	TRBD2	CASSVEGTSGRRYEQYF	TGTGCCAGCAGCGTAGAAGGGACTAGCGGGAGGAGATACGAGCAGTACTTC
NA	TRBV19	TRBJ2-7	TRBD1	CASSIARDRYEQYF	TGTGCCAGTAGTATAGCCCGGGACAGATACGAGCAGTACTTC
NA	TRBV15	TRBJ2-7	NA	CATSRDDGGYEQYF	TGTGCCACCAGTAGAGATGACGGCGGCTACGAGCAGTACTTC
NA	TRBV12-5	TRBJ2-7	NA	CASRGSGYEQYF	TGTGCTAGTCGGGGGAGTGGCTACGAGCAGTACTTC
few	TRBV4-1	TRBJ2-5	NA	CASSQVASQETQYF	TGCGCCAGCAGCCAAGTGGCTAGCCAAGAGACCCAGTACTTC
NA	TRBV5-1	TRBJ2-2	NA	CASKNRANTGELFF	TGCGCCAGCAAGAACAGGGCCAACACCGGGGAGCTGTTTTTT
few	TRBV7-8	TRBJ1-2	NA	CASSYSGAWAYGYTF	TGTGCCAGCAGCTATTCAGGGGCTTGGGCCTATGGCTACACCTTC
few	TRBV28	TRBJ2-3	TRBD1	CASRGGDRGFTDTQYF	TGTGCCAGCAGGGGAGGGGACAGGGGCTTCACAGATACGCAGTATTTT
NA	TRBV28	TRBJ2-1	TRBD2	CASSLSGTSYYNEQFF	TGTGCCAGCAGTTTATCCGGGACTAGCTACTACAATGAGCAGTTCTTC
NA	TRBV7-8	TRBJ2-1	NA	CASSLISPPRAYNEQFF	TGTGCCAGCAGCTTAATCTCCCCCCCACGAGCCTACAATGAGCAGTTCTTC
NA	TRBV7-9	TRBJ2-5	NA	CASSLNPGEAQYF	TGTGCCAGCAGCTTAAATCCGGGGGAGGCCCAGTACTTC
NA	TRBV19	TRBJ1-1	NA	CASSIGAGVTEAFF	TGTGCCAGTAGTATAGGAGCGGGGGTCACTGAAGCTTTCTTT
NA	TRBV7-2	TRBJ1-2	TRBD1	CASSQQGFAPRVYTF	TGTGCCAGCAGTCAACAGGGGTTTGCTCCTAGGGTCTACACCTTC
NA	TRBV2	TRBJ2-5	NA	CASRSTGWGETQYF	TGTGCCAGCCGAAGTACAGGGTGGGGAGAGACCCAGTACTTC
NA	TRBV30	TRBJ1-1	TRBD1	CAWSEGQGSTEAFF	TGTGCCTGGAGTGAGGGACAGGGATCCACTGAAGCTTTCTTT
NA	TRBV28	TRBJ2-2	NA	CASSFRGWGANTGELFF	TGTGCCAGCAGTTTTCGGGGGTGGGGCGCGAACACCGGGGAGCTGTTTTTT
NA	TRBV30	TRBJ2-7	NA	CAWNPEGGGLYEQYF	TGTGCCTGGAATCCGGAGGGAGGGGGACTTTACGAGCAGTACTTC
NA	TRBV6-5	TRBJ2-7	TRBD1	CASSNPGTGGSQYF	TGTGCCAGCAGTAACCCCGGGACAGGGGGATCACAGTACTTC
NA	TRBV11-1	TRBJ1-1	NA	CASSTRPPGYTEAFF	TGTGCCAGCAGCACTCGCCCTCCGGGGTACACTGAAGCTTTCTTT
NA	TRBV19	TRBJ2-3	NA	CASSIGLERDTQYF	TGTGCCAGTAGTATAGGGCTAGAAAGAGATACGCAGTATTTT
NA	TRBV7-9	TRBJ2-3	NA	CASSLGQTLTGDTQYF	TGTGCCAGCAGCTTAGGACAGACCCTAACGGGAGATACGCAGTATTTT
NA	TRBV25-1	TRBJ2-7	TRBD2	CASSEFVSGGSYEQYF	TGTGCCAGCAGTGAATTTGTTAGCGGGGGTTCCTACGAGCAGTACTTC
NA	TRBV5-4	TRBJ2-1	TRBD2	CASSPTSGAYNEQFF	TGTGCCAGCAGCCCGACTAGCGGGGCCTACAATGAGCAGTTCTTC
NA	TRBV15	TRBJ1-1	TRBD1	CATSRGRGQGNTEAFF	TGTGCCACCAGCAGGGGAAGAGGACAGGGGAACACTGAAGCTTTCTTT
NA	TRBV4-1	TRBJ1-1	NA	CASSLQQGPTEAFF	TGCGCCAGCAGCCTACAACAGGGTCCCACTGAAGCTTTCTTT